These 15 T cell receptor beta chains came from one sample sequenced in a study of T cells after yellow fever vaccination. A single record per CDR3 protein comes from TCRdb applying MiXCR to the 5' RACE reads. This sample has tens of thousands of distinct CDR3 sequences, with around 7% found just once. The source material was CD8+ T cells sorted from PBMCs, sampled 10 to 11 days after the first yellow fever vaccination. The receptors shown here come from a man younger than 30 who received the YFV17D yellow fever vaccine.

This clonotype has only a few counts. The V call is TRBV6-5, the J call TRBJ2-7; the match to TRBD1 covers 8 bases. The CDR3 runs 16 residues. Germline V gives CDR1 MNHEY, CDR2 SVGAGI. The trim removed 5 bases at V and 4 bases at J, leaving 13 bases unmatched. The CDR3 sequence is CASSPTGAPPGYEQYV. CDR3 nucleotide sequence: TGTGCCAGCAGTCCGACAGGGGCCCCTCCGGGTTACGAGCAGTACGTC.

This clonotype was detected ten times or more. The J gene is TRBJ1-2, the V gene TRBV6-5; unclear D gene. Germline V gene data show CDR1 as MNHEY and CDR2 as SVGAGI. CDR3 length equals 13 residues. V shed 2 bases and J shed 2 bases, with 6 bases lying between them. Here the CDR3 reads CASSYHLNYGYTF. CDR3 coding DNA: TGTGCCAGCAGTTACCACTTGAACTATGGCTACACCTTC.

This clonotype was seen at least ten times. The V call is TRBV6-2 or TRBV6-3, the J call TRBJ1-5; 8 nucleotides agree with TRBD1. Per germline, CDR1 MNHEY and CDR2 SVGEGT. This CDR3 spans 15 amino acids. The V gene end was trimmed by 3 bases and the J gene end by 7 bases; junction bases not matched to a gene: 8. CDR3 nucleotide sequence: TGTGCCAGCAGTTATACTCGGACAGGGAGGCAGCCCCAGCATTTT. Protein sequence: CASSYTRTGRQPQHF.

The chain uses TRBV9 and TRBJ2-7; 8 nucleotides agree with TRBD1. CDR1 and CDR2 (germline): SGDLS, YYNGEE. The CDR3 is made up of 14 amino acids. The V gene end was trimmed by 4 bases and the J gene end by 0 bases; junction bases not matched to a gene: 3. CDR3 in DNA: TGTGCCAGCAGCCGAACAGGGGGCTCCTACGAGCAGTACTTC. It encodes CASSRTGGSYEQYF.

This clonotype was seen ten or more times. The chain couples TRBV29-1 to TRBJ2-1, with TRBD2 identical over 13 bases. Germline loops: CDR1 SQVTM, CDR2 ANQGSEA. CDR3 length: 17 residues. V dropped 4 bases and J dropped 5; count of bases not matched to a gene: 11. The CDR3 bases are TGCAGCGTTGGGGGACTAGCGGGGTTCGCCCTCCACAATGAGCAGTTCTTC. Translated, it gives CSVGGLAGFALHNEQFF.

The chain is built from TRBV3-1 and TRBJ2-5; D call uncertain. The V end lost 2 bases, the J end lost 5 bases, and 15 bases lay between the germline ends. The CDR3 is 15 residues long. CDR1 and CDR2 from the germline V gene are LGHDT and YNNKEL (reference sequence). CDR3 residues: CASSQKVPFRETQYF. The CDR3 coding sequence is TGTGCCAGCAGCCAAAAGGTTCCATTTCGGGAGACCCAGTACTTC.

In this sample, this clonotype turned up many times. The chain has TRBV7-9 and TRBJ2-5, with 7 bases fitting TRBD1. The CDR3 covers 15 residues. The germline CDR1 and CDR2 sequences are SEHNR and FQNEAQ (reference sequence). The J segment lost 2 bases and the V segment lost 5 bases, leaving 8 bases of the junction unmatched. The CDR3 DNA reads TGTGCCAGCAGCCCCACAGACAGGGATCAAGAGACCCAGTACTTC. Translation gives CASSPTDRDQETQYF.

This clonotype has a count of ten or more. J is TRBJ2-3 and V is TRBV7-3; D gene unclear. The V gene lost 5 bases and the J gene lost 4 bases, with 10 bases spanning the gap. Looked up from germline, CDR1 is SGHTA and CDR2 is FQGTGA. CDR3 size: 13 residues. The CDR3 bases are TGTGCCAGCAGCCCGACTCCGGCAGATACGCAGTATTTT. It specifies CASSPTPADTQYF.

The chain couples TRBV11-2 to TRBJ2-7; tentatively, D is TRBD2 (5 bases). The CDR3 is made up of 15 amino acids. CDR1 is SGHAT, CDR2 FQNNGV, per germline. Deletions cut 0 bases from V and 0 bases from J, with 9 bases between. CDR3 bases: TGTGCCAGCAGCTTAGAGGCAGCGGACTCCTACGAGCAGTACTTC. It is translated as CASSLEAADSYEQYF.

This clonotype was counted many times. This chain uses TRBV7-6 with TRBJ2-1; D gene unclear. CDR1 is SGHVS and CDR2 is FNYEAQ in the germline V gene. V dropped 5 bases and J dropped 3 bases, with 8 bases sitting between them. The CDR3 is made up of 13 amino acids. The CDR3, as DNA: TGTGCCAGCAGCCGGGCTCTCTACAATGAGCAGTTCTTC. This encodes CASSRALYNEQFF.

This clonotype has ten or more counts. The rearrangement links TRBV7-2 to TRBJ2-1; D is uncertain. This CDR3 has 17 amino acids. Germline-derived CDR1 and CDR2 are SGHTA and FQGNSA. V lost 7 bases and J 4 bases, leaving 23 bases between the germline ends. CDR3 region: CASTYPEARIIYNEQFF. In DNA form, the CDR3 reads TGTGCCAGCACCTACCCCGAGGCCCGCATTATTTACAATGAGCAGTTCTTC. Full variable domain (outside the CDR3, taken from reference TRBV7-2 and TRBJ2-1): GAGVSQSPSNKVTEKGKDVELRCDPISGHTALYWYRQSLGQGLEFLIYFQGNSAPDKSGLPSDRFSAERTGGSVSTLTIQRTQQEDSAVYLCASTYPEARIIYNEQFFGPGTRLTVL.

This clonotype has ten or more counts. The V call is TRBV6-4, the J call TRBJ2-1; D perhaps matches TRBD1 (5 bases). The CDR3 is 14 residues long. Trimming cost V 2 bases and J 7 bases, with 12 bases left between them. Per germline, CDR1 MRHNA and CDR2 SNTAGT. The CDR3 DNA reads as TGTGCCAGCAGTGACCTGACAGCATATAATGAGCAGTTCTTC. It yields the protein CASSDLTAYNEQFF.

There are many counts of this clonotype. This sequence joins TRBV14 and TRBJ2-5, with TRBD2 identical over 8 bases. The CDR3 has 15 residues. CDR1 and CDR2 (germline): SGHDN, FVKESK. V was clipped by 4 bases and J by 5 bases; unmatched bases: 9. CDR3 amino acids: CASSPRGGVVETQYF. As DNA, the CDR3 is TGTGCCAGCAGCCCCCGGGGGGGAGTGGTGGAGACCCAGTACTTC.

CDR3 sequence (DNA): TGTGCCAGCAGTTTACGGGGCAGCCAAGAGACCCAGTACTTC. Translating it yields CASSLRGSQETQYF. The rearrangement joins TRBV12-3 or TRBV12-4 to TRBJ2-5; perhaps D is TRBD1 or TRBD2 (5 bases each). CDR3 length: 14 residues. Trimming stripped 2 bases from V and 1 base from J, with 8 bases between.

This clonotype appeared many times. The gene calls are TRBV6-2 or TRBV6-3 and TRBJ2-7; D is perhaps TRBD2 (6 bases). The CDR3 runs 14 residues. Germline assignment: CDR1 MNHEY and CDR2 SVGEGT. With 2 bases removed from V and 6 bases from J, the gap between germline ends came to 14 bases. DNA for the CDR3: TGTGCCAGCAGTTACGCGGGGCTATGGGGCGAGCAGTACGTC. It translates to CASSYAGLWGEQYV.